Each of the 18 T cell receptor beta chains below was sequenced from the same sample in a study of cytomegalovirus exposure and HLA in healthy donors. PCR used 60 Vbeta primers and 13 Jbeta primers. Sequencing used immunoSEQ multiplex PCR; TCRdb keeps in-frame clones, though not all of them. Found here are about 160,000 clones, around three quarters of them singletons; the top ten hold 7.1%. Sequencing was done on a sample of PBMCs. The receptors were sampled from a man in his forties in good health and CMV-seropositive.

The rearrangement uses TRBV27 and TRBJ2-7; D is unclear. The V end lost 5 bases, the J end lost 10 bases, and 15 bases lay between the germline ends. Germline V gene data show CDR1 as MNHEY and CDR2 as SMNVEV (reference sequence). The CDR3 is made up of 12 amino acids. CDR3 nucleotide sequence: TGTGCCAGCAGTCCCCGTGGGCCCCCCCAGTACTTC. Its protein product is CASSPRGPPQYF.

The chain carries TRBV7-6 and TRBJ1-4; the D gene is possibly TRBD1 (5 bases). This CDR3 contains 16 residues. The V gene's germline CDR1 is SGHVS and CDR2 FNYEAQ. With 1 base removed from V and 4 bases from J, the gap between germline ends came to 13 bases. The DNA for the CDR3 is TGTGCCAGCAGCTTAGGTGGAGGGGCCATTAATGAAAAACTGTTTTTT. It codes for CASSLGGGAINEKLFF.

The chain links TRBV19 to TRBJ2-7, with a tentative D call TRBD2 (6 bases). The germline V gene encodes CDR1 LNHDA and CDR2 SQIVND (reference sequence). V lost 1 base to trimming and J lost 2 bases, with 9 bases between them. The CDR3 runs to 14 residues. CDR3 nucleotides: TGTGCCAGTAGTATAGGAGCGGGCACCTACGAGCAGTACTTC. Its translation is CASSIGAGTYEQYF.

The chain has TRBV4-1 and TRBJ2-1, with 9 bases that match TRBD1. Unmatched junction bases numbered 8, after V lost 4 bases and J lost 7 bases. CDR1 MGHRA and CDR2 YSYEKL come from the germline V gene. The CDR3 spans 15 residues. CDR3 nucleotides: TGCGCCAGCAGCCTCGGACAGGGGCCCAGAAATGAGCAGTTCTTC. It specifies CASSLGQGPRNEQFF.

The rearrangement uses TRBV4-2 and TRBJ1-1; the D is unclear. The V and J ends lost 2 bases and 0 bases respectively, with 10 bases between them. The germline V gene encodes CDR1 LGHNA and CDR2 YNFKEQ. The CDR3 covers 15 residues. CDR3 amino acids: CASSQSGFMNTEAFF. DNA for the CDR3: TGTGCCAGCAGCCAAAGCGGGTTCATGAACACTGAAGCTTTCTTT.

The rearrangement uses TRBV6-1 and TRBJ2-3; D might be TRBD2 (5 bases). Germline loops: CDR1 MNHNS, CDR2 SASEGT. The V end was cut by 0 bases, the J end by 0 bases, with 10 bases between. This CDR3 region has 16 residues. CDR3 nucleotides: TGTGCCAGCAGTGAAGCTGGGAGCCCCAGCACAGATACGCAGTATTTT. Translating gives CASSEAGSPSTDTQYF.

Comments on this clone: At one boundary the junction diverges from the germline segment, which might be a read error. The J gene is TRBJ1-1, the V gene TRBV29-1; D may be TRBD1 (6 bases). Germline V gene sequence: CDR1 SQVTM, CDR2 ANQGSEA. The length of the CDR3 is 13 residues. The CDR3 nucleotides are TGCGGCGTAATTGGGGGCGCAGACACTGAAGCTTTCTTT. This translates into CGVIGGADTEAFF.

The chain links TRBV30 to TRBJ2-3; 8 positions agree with TRBD2. Germline CDR1 and CDR2: GTSNPN and SVGIG (reference sequence). There are 13 residues in the CDR3. J gave up 6 bases and V 7 bases, and 9 bases lay outside the gene matches. The DNA for the CDR3 is TGTGCCTCCTCAGGCGGGGGGCAGGATACGCAGTATTTT. Its translation: CASSGGGQDTQYF. Based on the CDR3 plus reference TRBV30 and TRBJ2-3, the full variable domain is SQTIHQWPATLVQPVGSPLSLECTVEGTSNPNLYWYRQAAGRGLQLLFYSVGIGQISSEVPQNLSASRPQDRQFILSSKKLLLSDSGFYLCASSGGGQDTQYFGPGTRLTVL.

This clone was seen a few times. The chain couples TRBV18 to TRBJ1-1, with 7 bases fitting TRBD1. CDR3 length: 16 amino acids. The V gene's germline CDR1 is KGHSH and CDR2 LQKENI. V trimming: 1 base; J trimming: 0 bases; junction bases outside the gene matches: 5. The CDR3 DNA follows: TGTGCCAGCTCACCACGATTTCAGGGGGTGAACACTGAAGCTTTCTTT. Translating it yields CASSPRFQGVNTEAFF.

The chain links TRBV7-9 to TRBJ2-7; D is possibly TRBD2 (5 bases). The CDR3 extends over 12 amino acids. The germline V gene encodes CDR1 SEHNR and CDR2 FQNEAQ (reference sequence). Trimming removed 10 bases at V and 3 bases at J, with 13 bases between. This CDR3 is CATHVEGYEQYF. CDR3 bases: TGTGCCACCCACGTCGAGGGCTACGAGCAGTACTTC.

This chain links TRBV19 with TRBJ1-1; 10 bases line up with TRBD1. The CDR3 runs to 15 residues. V lost 3 bases to trimming and J lost 7 bases; unmatched junction nucleotides: 8. In germline, CDR1 is LNHDA, CDR2 SQIVND (reference sequence). DNA of the CDR3: TGTGCCAGTAGTATCGGGACAGGGGTGGGACGTGAAGCTTTCTTT. This gives the protein CASSIGTGVGREAFF.

V is TRBV2 and J is TRBJ1-5, with D perhaps TRBD1 (6 bases). Trimming cost V 3 bases and J 4 bases, with 13 bases left between them. The CDR3 is 15 residues long. Germline V gene data show CDR1 as SNHLY and CDR2 as FYNNEI. As DNA, the CDR3 is TGTGCCAGCAGTGACCGGGGGGCGGAAAATCAGCCCCAGCATTTT. Translation gives CASSDRGAENQPQHF.

The chain carries TRBV7-2 and TRBJ2-2, with 12 bases lining up with TRBD2. V shed 5 bases and J 4 bases; nucleotides not matched to a gene: 8. Germline values: CDR1 SGHTA, CDR2 FQGNSA. The CDR3 contains 17 residues. The CDR3 bases are TGTGCCAGCAGCCCAAGACTAGCGGGGGCCTTCACCGGGGAGCTGTTTTTT. Its translation: CASSPRLAGAFTGELFF.

V usage is TRBV18 and J usage is TRBJ2-5; TRBD2 aligns across 7 bases. The V gene's germline CDR1 is KGHSH and CDR2 LQKENI. CDR3 length equals 15 residues. V lost 0 bases, J lost 7 bases, and 8 bases stayed unmatched. CDR3 coding DNA: TGTGCCAGCTCACCACCCGGGGGAGGGGAGGGGACCCAGTACTTC. Protein product: CASSPPGGGEGTQYF.

V usage is TRBV9 and J usage is TRBJ1-2, with TRBD1 as a possible D gene (5 bases). The germline V gene has CDR1 SGDLS and CDR2 YYNGEE. Trimming stripped 4 bases from V and 8 bases from J, with 9 bases between. CDR3 length: 11 residues. The CDR3 protein is CASSTGGGYTF. The CDR3, as DNA: TGTGCCAGCAGCACGGGGGGAGGCTACACCTTC.

The chain carries TRBV4-3 and TRBJ2-5; 7 nucleotides line up with TRBD1. The tail of the sequence fits TRBJ2-7 better, so the J call may be wrong. This CDR3 is 15 amino acids long. Germline V CDR1 and CDR2: LGHNA, YSLEER. The CDR3, as DNA: TGCGCCAGCAGCCAGGGGACAGCGAACTCCTACGAGCAGTACTTC. This translates into CASSQGTANSYEQYF.

The chain carries TRBV6-5 and TRBJ2-2; 9 bases match TRBD2. V dropped 2 bases and J dropped 5; count of bases not matched to a gene: 3. This CDR3 has 15 residues. Germline CDR1 and CDR2: MNHEY and SVGAGI. The CDR3 coding sequence is TGTGCCAGCAGTTACAGCGGGGGGCGAACCGGGGAGCTGTTTTTT. As protein: CASSYSGGRTGELFF.

The J gene is TRBJ2-2, the V gene TRBV10-3; a possible D gene is TRBD1 (7 bases). Germline V gene lookup returns CDR1 ENHRY and CDR2 SYGVKD. V was pared by 3 bases and J by 1 base, with 12 bases between. This CDR3 has 16 amino acids. The CDR3, as DNA: TGTGCCATCAGTGACTCCAGGGGGGTGAACACCGGGGAGCTGTTTTTT. Translation gives CAISDSRGVNTGELFF.